This passage covers 9 T cell receptor beta chains from one sample sequenced in a study of T cell responses to AZD1222 COVID-19 vaccine. The repertoire was sequenced with immunoSEQ multiplex PCR; TCRdb's copy has only in-frame clones and lacks some. The sample lists some 98,000 clones; about nine tenths were seen once. The source material was peripheral blood, sampled 28 days after the second AZD1222 dose. The receptors shown here come from an adult who received the AZD1222 COVID-19 vaccine.

The chain employs TRBV2 and TRBJ2-7, with TRBD2 as a possible D gene (5 bases). The CDR3 is made up of 15 amino acids. V dropped 1 base and J dropped 5 bases, with 15 bases sitting between them. CDR1 and CDR2 from the germline V gene are SNHLY and FYNNEI. The CDR3 here is CASSEGTLSGNEQYF. The CDR3, as DNA: TGTGCCAGCAGTGAAGGGACCTTGTCGGGGAACGAGCAGTACTTC.

The chain uses TRBV6-1 and TRBJ2-1; TRBD1 matches at 8 bases. This CDR3 is 15 amino acids long. Germline CDR1 is MNHNS and CDR2 is SASEGT. After removal of 3 bases from V and 1 base from J, the junction contained 2 bases not matched to a gene. The CDR3 bases are TGTGCCAGCAGTGATCAGGGGGCTTCCTACAATGAGCAGTTCTTC. This gives the protein CASSDQGASYNEQFF.

This clone has only one observation. This rearrangement joins TRBV6-2 or TRBV6-3 to TRBJ1-1; D is perhaps TRBD1 (5 bases). The V end was cut by 6 bases, the J end by 1 base, with 9 bases between. Germline CDR1 and CDR2: MNHEY and SVGEGT. This CDR3 contains 13 residues. The CDR3 DNA sequence: TGTGCCAGCAGCTGGGGCCCGAACACTGAAGCTTTCTTT. This translates into CASSWGPNTEAFF.

This chain uses TRBV5-1 with TRBJ1-1; D not resolved. There are 12 residues in the CDR3. Germline lookup yields CDR1 SGHRS and CDR2 YFSETQ. Trimming left V 0 bases short and J 3 bases short, with 3 bases between. The CDR3 loop reads CASSLEDTEAFF. The CDR3 DNA follows: TGCGCCAGCAGCTTGGAGGACACTGAAGCTTTCTTT.

This clone was observed a single time. The gene calls are TRBV10-1 and TRBJ2-4; D is uncertain. Between the trimmed V and J ends, which lost 3 bases and 0 bases, there was a span of 6 bases. Germline CDR1 and CDR2: WNHNN and SYGVQD (reference sequence). The CDR3 totals 14 residues. The CDR3, as DNA: TGCGCCAGCAGTGAAGGTCTAGCCAAAAACATTCAGTACTTC. This sequence encodes CASSEGLAKNIQYF.

The chain has TRBV7-9 and TRBJ1-4, with no clear D. CDR3 length equals 16 residues. V was trimmed by 4 bases and J by 7 bases, leaving 19 bases between them. The germline V gene has CDR1 SEHNR and CDR2 FQNEAQ (reference sequence). The chain's CDR3 is CASSSDSKAGSEKLFF. The DNA for the CDR3 is TGTGCCAGCAGCTCCGACTCAAAGGCAGGAAGTGAAAAACTGTTTTTT.

This clone was counted a single time. The chain carries TRBV6-5 and TRBJ1-1; D unclear. This CDR3 is built from 13 residues. The germline V gene has CDR1 MNHEY and CDR2 SVGAGI. Trimming cost V 4 bases and J 0 bases, with 6 bases left between them. CDR3 in amino acids: CASSLRLNTEAFF. CDR3 bases: TGTGCCAGCAGTTTAAGGCTGAACACTGAAGCTTTCTTT.

The chain carries TRBV9 and TRBJ1-4; possibly TRBD1 for D (6 bases). Germline V gene lookup returns CDR1 SGDLS and CDR2 YYNGEE. Trimming took 3 bases from V and 8 from J, leaving 14 bases between them. The CDR3 has 14 amino acids. CDR3 residues: CASSASSQGEKLFF. DNA of the CDR3: TGTGCCAGCAGCGCATCGTCCCAGGGGGAAAAACTGTTTTTT.

V is TRBV10-3 and J is TRBJ2-5; 7 bases are shared with TRBD1. With V trimmed by 8 bases and J by 7 bases, 10 bases remained unmatched. This CDR3 contains 13 residues. Germline CDR1 reads ENHRY; CDR2 reads SYGVKD. The CDR3, as DNA: TGTGCCATCGGGCCCGACAGGGACGGGACCCAGTACTTC. Residues: CAIGPDRDGTQYF.